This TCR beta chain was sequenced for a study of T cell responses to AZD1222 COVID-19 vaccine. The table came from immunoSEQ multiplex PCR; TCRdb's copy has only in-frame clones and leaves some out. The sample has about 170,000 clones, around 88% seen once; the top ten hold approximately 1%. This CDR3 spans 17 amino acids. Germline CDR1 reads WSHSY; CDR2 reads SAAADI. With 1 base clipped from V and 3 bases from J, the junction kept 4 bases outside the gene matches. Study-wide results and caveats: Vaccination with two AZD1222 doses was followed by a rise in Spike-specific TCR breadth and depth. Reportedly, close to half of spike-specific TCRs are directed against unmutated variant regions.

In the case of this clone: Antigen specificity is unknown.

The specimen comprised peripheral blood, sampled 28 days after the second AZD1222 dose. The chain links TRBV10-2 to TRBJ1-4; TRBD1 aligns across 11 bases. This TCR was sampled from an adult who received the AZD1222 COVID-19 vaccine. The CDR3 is CASSELRTGGSNEKLFF. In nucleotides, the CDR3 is TGCGCCAGCAGTGAGTTACGGACAGGGGGCTCTAATGAAAAACTGTTTTTT.